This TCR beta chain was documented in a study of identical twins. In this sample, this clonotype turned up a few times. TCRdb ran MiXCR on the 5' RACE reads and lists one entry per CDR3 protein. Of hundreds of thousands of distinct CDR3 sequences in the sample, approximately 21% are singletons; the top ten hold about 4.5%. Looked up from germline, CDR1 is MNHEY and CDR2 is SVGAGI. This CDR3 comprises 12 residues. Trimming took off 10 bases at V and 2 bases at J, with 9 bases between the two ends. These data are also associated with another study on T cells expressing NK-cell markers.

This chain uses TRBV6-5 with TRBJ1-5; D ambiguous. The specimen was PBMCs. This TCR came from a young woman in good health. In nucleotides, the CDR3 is TGTGCCACTTCGACTGGCAATCAGCCCCAGCATTTT. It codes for CATSTGNQPQHF.